Each of the 20 T cell receptor beta chains below was sequenced from the same sample in a study of CD8 T cells in ankylosing spondylitis. TCRdb redid the calling of the 5' RACE reads with MiXCR, one entry per CDR3 protein. The sample contains about 140,000 distinct CDR3 sequences, 7% to 9% of which appear only once. Sequencing used synovial fluid, either unsorted or a sorted T cell fraction (not recorded which). The receptors shown here come from a male donor with ankylosing spondylitis.

This clonotype was observed a few times. J is TRBJ2-1 and V is TRBV7-2; weak D call: TRBD1 (5 bases). Trimming took 2 bases from V and 5 from J, leaving 7 bases between them. Looked up from germline, CDR1 is SGHTA and CDR2 is FQGNSA. The CDR3 is 13 amino acids. In DNA, the CDR3 is TGTGCCAGCAGCTTACTAGGGGACAATGAGCAGTTCTTC. Amino acids: CASSLLGDNEQFF.

This clonotype was counted ten times or more. The V call is TRBV20-1, the J call TRBJ1-1; D gene unclear. Germline CDR1 DFQATT, CDR2 SNEGSKA (reference sequence). The CDR3 sequence is 14 residues long. Trimming removed 0 bases at V and 1 base at J, with 9 bases between. CDR3 loop: CSARDFARNTEAFF. The CDR3 DNA is TGCAGTGCTAGAGATTTCGCGAGGAACACTGAAGCTTTCTTT.

The chain has TRBV7-2 and TRBJ2-3; 9 nucleotides align to TRBD2. From germline, CDR1 is SGHTA and CDR2 FQGNSA. V shed 0 bases and J 0 bases; nucleotides not matched to a gene: 4. This CDR3 is 17 amino acids long. CDR3 in amino acids: CASSLAPSGTSTDTQYF. The CDR3 DNA reads TGTGCCAGCAGCTTAGCGCCTAGCGGGACCAGCACAGATACGCAGTATTTT.

This clonotype was recorded at least ten times. This chain joins TRBV5-1 and TRBJ2-7; D possibly matches TRBD1 or TRBD2 (5 bases each). The CDR3 extends over 15 amino acids. Trimming removed 4 bases at V and 4 bases at J, with 18 bases between. Per the germline V gene, CDR1 is SGHRS and CDR2 is YFSETQ. In nucleotides, the CDR3 is TGCGCCAGCAGCCCCCTGGGGGAAGCGCCTTACGAGCAGTACTTC. Translating it yields CASSPLGEAPYEQYF.

This chain links TRBV7-2 with TRBJ2-3, with D unresolved. Germline lookup yields CDR1 SGHTA and CDR2 FQGNSA. The CDR3 loop spans 12 amino acids. V shed 3 bases and J shed 6 bases, with 7 bases lying between them. CDR3 sequence reads: CASSFDWDTQYF. The CDR3 nucleotides are TGTGCCAGCAGCTTCGACTGGGATACGCAGTATTTT.

V gene TRBV28 combines with J gene TRBJ2-3; 9 bases agree with TRBD2. This CDR3 is 16 amino acids long. CDR1 is MDHEN, CDR2 SYDVKM, per germline. Unmatched junction bases numbered 10, after V lost 5 bases and J lost 4 bases. This CDR3 is CASSPGTSTGADTQYF. For the CDR3, the DNA is TGTGCCAGCAGTCCCGGGACTAGCACGGGGGCAGATACGCAGTATTTT.

This clonotype came up a few times. One end of the junction fails to match germline, which may point to a read error. The chain uses TRBV7-2 and TRBJ1-2; D call uncertain. The germline V gene has CDR1 SGHTA and CDR2 FQGNSA. The length of the CDR3 is 11 residues. CDR3 nucleotide sequence: TGTGCCAGCAGCTTACGCTATAGCTACACCTTC. It yields the protein CASSLRYSYTF.

In this sample, this clonotype turned up many times. The chain links TRBV9 to TRBJ2-1; D not resolved. CDR1 is SGDLS and CDR2 is YYNGEE in the germline V gene. The CDR3 is 15 amino acids. Deletions cut 2 bases from V and 4 bases from J, with 13 bases between. The CDR3 loop reads CASSVAPSSYNEQFF. CDR3 DNA: TGTGCCAGCAGCGTGGCCCCCTCGTCATACAATGAGCAGTTCTTC.

This clonotype was seen at least ten times. This sequence joins TRBV5-1 and TRBJ2-7, with 7 bases that match TRBD2. Losses at the gene ends were 3 bases for V and 4 bases for J; bases not matched to a gene: 10. Germline CDR1 reads SGHRS; CDR2 reads YFSETQ. This CDR3 contains 15 residues. CDR3 sequence (DNA): TGCGCCAGCAGCTCCGGAGCGGGATCGATATACGAGCAGTACTTC. Amino acids: CASSSGAGSIYEQYF.

This clonotype was seen many times. The V and J genes are TRBV4-3 and TRBJ1-6; the D gene is possibly TRBD1 (5 bases). V was clipped by 3 bases and J by 7 bases, with 16 bases between them. CDR1 and CDR2 from the germline V gene are LGHNA and YSLEER. The CDR3 consists of 16 residues. CDR3 region: CASSHRTPGINSPLHF. CDR3 in DNA: TGCGCCAGCAGCCATCGGACGCCAGGGATCAATTCACCCCTCCACTTT.

The genes are TRBV5-4 and TRBJ2-5; TRBD2 might be the D (5 bases). The CDR3 totals 14 residues. CDR1 and CDR2 (germline): SGHNT, YYREEE (reference sequence). The V end lost 3 bases, the J end lost 1 base, and 10 bases lay between the germline ends. Written as DNA, the CDR3 is TGTGCCAGCAGCTGGAGGCTAGCCCAAGAGACCCAGTACTTC. Residues: CASSWRLAQETQYF. The full variable domain, completed using reference TRBV5-4 and TRBJ2-5, is ETGVTQSPTHLIKTRGQQVTLRCSSQSGHNTVSWYQQALGQGPQFIFQYYREEENGRGNFPPRFSGLQFPNYSSELNVNALELDDSALYLCASSWRLAQETQYFGPGTRLLVL.

A few counts support this clonotype. The gene calls are TRBV28 and TRBJ2-3; a possible D gene is TRBD1 (6 bases). The CDR3 has 14 amino acids. V was shortened by 5 bases and J by 5 bases, with 14 bases between the two germline ends. Germline V gene sequence: CDR1 MDHEN, CDR2 SYDVKM. CDR3 residues: CASSAHTGLDTQYF. The CDR3 DNA reads TGTGCCAGCAGTGCGCATACAGGGTTAGATACGCAGTATTTT. The complete variable domain, with remaining parts taken from reference TRBV28 and TRBJ2-3, reads DVKVTQSSRYLVKRTGEKVFLECVQDMDHENMFWYRQDPGLGLRLIYFSYDVKMKEKGDIPEGYSVSREKKERFSLILESASTNQTSMYLCASSAHTGLDTQYFGPGTRLTVL.

This clonotype was picked up many times. The chain combines TRBV5-1 with TRBJ2-2; 9 bases line up with TRBD2. V gave up 7 bases and J gave up 5 bases; unmatched junction bases: 9. This CDR3 is 15 amino acids long. The V gene's germline CDR1 is SGHRS and CDR2 YFSETQ. DNA of the CDR3: TGCGCCAGCTCAGGTAGCGGGGGACCTACCGGGGAGCTGTTTTTT. This translates into CASSGSGGPTGELFF.

In its sample, this clonotype was seen a few times. V is TRBV28 and J is TRBJ1-2; maybe TRBD1 (5 bases). Trimming removed 6 bases at V and 3 bases at J, with 14 bases between. This CDR3 contains 14 residues. Germline V gene sequence: CDR1 MDHEN, CDR2 SYDVKM. CDR3 nucleotide sequence: TGTGCCAGCAGCTCCACCGGGGCCCACTATGGCTACACCTTC. Translated, it gives CASSSTGAHYGYTF.

Only a few counts were recorded for this clonotype. This rearrangement joins TRBV2 to TRBJ2-2; TRBD1 or TRBD2 may be the D gene (6 bases each). The V gene's germline CDR1 is SNHLY and CDR2 FYNNEI. The germline V and J ends were trimmed by 7 bases and 6 bases, with 12 bases remaining between them. The CDR3 is made up of 13 amino acids. The CDR3 is CASTGGPSGELFF. The CDR3 DNA follows: TGTGCCAGCACCGGGGGCCCTTCCGGGGAGCTGTTTTTT. Complete variable domain (other parts from reference TRBV2 and TRBJ2-2): EPEVTQTPSHQVTQMGQEVILRCVPISNHLYFYWYRQILGQKVEFLVSFYNNEISEKSEIFDDQFSVERPDGSNFTLKIRSTKLEDSAMYFCASTGGPSGELFFGEGSRLTVL.

J is TRBJ2-7 and V is TRBV6-1; 9 positions agree with TRBD1. In germline, CDR1 is MNHNS, CDR2 SASEGT. V shed 6 bases, J shed 3 bases, and the junction held 6 bases outside the gene matches. The CDR3 contains 14 residues. The CDR3 protein is CASRVGTGSYEQYF. DNA for the CDR3: TGTGCCAGCAGAGTCGGGACAGGGAGCTACGAGCAGTACTTC.

This clonotype showed up many times. The chain has TRBV29-1 and TRBJ2-1; 8 nucleotides match TRBD1. CDR1 and CDR2 from the germline V gene are SQVTM and ANQGSEA. V shed 7 bases and J 4 bases; nucleotides not matched to a gene: 6. The CDR3 length is 13 residues. The CDR3 DNA reads as TGCAGCGCATACAGGGGGTCGTACAATGAGCAGTTCTTC. As protein: CSAYRGSYNEQFF.

In its sample, this clonotype was seen a few times. The rearrangement joins TRBV4-3 to TRBJ2-1, with 13 bases fitting TRBD2. This CDR3 is built from 18 residues. Germline lookup yields CDR1 LGHNA and CDR2 YSLEER. Unmatched junction bases numbered 5, after V lost 1 base and J lost 2 bases. The CDR3 spells CASSQGTSGSVTYNEQFF. The CDR3 nucleotides are TGCGCCAGCAGCCAAGGGACTAGCGGGAGTGTCACCTACAATGAGCAGTTCTTC.

About this clonotype itself: A much larger clone lies a single base off, so this may be a read error. J is TRBJ2-3 and V is TRBV20-1; TRBD2 aligns across 7 bases. Germline loops: CDR1 DFQATT, CDR2 SNEGSKA (reference sequence). The CDR3 spans 15 residues. The CDR3 protein is CSTRDFSGSTDTQYF. The CDR3 DNA sequence: TGCAGTACTAGAGACTTTAGCGGGAGCACAGATACGCAGTATTTT.

This rearrangement joins TRBV20-1 to TRBJ2-3; the D gene could be TRBD1 or TRBD2 (6 bases each). V was trimmed by 4 bases and J by 6 bases, leaving 11 bases between them. Germline values: CDR1 DFQATT, CDR2 SNEGSKA (reference sequence). The CDR3 runs to 12 residues. Here the CDR3 reads CSANRDSDTQYF. The DNA for the CDR3 is TGCAGTGCTAACAGGGACTCGGATACGCAGTATTTT.